This T cell receptor (beta chain) was recovered during a study of blood T cell repertoires in COVID-19. Per the germline V gene, CDR1 is SGHRS and CDR2 is YFSETQ. CDR3 length equals 15 residues. The V and J ends lost 4 bases and 4 bases, in that order; junction bases with no gene match: 9. TCRdb's copy holds only in-frame clones and misses some; the assay was immunoSEQ multiplex PCR. The sample consists of more than 120,000 clones, around 83% of them appearing once. This TCR came from a human donor with acute or convalescent COVID-19. The donor label of this sample is uncertain. The sequenced sample consisted of peripheral blood. J is TRBJ1-1 and V is TRBV5-1; 8 bases are shared with TRBD1. The CDR3: CASSATTGVFTEAFF. The CDR3 coding sequence is TGCGCCAGCAGCGCGACGACAGGGGTGTTCACTGAAGCTTTCTTT.